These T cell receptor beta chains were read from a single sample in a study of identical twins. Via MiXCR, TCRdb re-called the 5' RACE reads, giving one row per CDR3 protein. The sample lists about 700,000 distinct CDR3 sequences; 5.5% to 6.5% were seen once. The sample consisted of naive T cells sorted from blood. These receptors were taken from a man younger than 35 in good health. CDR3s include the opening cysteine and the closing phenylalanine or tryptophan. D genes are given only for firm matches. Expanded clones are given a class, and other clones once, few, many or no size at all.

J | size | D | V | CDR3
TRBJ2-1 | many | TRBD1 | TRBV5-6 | CASSLGRQGECIF
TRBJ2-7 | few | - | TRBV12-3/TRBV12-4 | CASRGEEGEQYF
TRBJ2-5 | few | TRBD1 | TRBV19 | CASRPSRTGLGTQYF
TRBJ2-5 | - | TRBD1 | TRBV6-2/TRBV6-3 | CASSWAPGGQETQYF
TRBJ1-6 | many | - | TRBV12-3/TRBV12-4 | CASSFKRMGSPLHF
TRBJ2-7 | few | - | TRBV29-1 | CSAETRGIEQYF
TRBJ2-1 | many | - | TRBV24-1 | CATSDSTVLQFF
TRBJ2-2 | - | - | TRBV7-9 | CASSSIFDMTTGELFF
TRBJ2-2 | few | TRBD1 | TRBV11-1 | CASSPKRGTGSGTGELFF
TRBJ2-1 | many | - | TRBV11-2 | CASSLERGGRGSSYNEQFF
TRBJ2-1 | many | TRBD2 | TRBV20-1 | CSAPSRRGSSYNEQFF
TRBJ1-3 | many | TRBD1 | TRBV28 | CASRGTGPGNTIYF
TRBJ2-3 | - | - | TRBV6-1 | CASRDVGLTDTQYF
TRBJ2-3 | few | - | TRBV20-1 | CSAPPGSHTTDTQYF
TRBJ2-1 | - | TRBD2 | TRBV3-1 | CASSQDKSGRAVNEQFF
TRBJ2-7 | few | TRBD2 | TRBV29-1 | CSVSPRGSGSYEQYF
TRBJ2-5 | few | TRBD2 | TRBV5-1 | CASSFGTSGRNETQYF
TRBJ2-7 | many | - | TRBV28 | CATWDVPHEQYF
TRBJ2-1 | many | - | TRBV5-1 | CASSPAGGSFSNEQFF
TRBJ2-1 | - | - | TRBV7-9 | CASSNRAFTGDEQFF
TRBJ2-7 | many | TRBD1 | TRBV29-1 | CSVGTGTGDQYF
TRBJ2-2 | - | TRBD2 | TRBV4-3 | CASSQEPGLADTGELFF
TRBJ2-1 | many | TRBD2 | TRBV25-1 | CARLHRRESYNEQFF
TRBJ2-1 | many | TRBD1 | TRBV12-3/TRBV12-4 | CASSDRVREQFF
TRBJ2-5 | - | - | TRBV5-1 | CASSLSAGHQETQYF
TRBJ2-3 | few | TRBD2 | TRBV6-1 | CASGPGGTTDTQYF
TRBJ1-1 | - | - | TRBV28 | CASSITPEAFF
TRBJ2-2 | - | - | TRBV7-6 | CASSPWIGTPTGELFF
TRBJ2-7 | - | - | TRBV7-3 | CASSPWGEPYEQYF
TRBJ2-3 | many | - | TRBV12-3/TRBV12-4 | CASSLFQATDTQYF
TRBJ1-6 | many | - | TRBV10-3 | CAISESLQGASPLHF
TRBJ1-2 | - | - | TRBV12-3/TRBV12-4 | CASRPTGTGGYTF
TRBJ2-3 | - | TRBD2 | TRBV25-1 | CASSPAGGGTQYF
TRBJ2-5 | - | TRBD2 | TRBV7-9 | CASSPGTSLSQETQYF
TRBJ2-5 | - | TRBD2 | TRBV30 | CAWDLAGAIGETQYF
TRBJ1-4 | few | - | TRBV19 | CASSLLGSYEKLFF
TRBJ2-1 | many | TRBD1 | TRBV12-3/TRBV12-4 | CASSVGGQGNEQFF
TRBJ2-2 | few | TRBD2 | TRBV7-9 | CASSSGLGGAGELFF
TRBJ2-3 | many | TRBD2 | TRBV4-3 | CASSQDPSGASTDTQYF
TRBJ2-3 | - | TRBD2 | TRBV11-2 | CASSFLSGTSGKYLTDTQYF
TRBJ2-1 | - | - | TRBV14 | CASSLSIRMFF
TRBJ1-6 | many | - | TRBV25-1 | CASRSIGRSPLHF
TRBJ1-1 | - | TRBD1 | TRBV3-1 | CASSHLRTGDTEAFF
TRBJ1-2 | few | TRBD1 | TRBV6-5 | CASSYGSRGRDGYTF
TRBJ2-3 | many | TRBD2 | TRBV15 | CATSRGPGLGAPDTQYF
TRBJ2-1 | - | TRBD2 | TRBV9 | CASSVGSGTRVHEQFF
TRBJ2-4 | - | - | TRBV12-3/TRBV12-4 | CASSGDSGSKNIQYF
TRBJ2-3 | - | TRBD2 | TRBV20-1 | CSARDSTSRTDTQYF
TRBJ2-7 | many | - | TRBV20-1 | CSARPLYEQYF
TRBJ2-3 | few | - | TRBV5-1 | CASSRPEPFTDTQYF
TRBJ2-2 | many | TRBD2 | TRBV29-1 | CSVSSGVNTGELFF
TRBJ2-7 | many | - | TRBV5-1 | CASSLQHHSGDEQYF
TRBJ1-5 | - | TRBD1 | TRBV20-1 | CSAPTGGDYNQPQHF
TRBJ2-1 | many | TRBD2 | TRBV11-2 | CASSLGAGIEQFF
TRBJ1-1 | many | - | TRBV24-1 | CATSERSFTEAFF